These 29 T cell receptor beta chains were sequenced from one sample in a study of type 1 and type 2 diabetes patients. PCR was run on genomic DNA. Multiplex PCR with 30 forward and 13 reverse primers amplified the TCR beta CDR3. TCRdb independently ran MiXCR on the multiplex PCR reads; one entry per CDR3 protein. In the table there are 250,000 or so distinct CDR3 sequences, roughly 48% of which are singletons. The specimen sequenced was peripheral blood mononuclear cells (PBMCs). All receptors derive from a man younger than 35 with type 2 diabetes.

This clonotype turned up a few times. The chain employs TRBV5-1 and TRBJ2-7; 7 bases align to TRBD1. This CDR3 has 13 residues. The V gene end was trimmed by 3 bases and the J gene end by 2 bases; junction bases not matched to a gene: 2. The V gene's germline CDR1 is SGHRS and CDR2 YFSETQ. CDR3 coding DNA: TGCGCCAGCAGCTCGGGACAGACCTACGAGCAGTACTTC. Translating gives CASSSGQTYEQYF.

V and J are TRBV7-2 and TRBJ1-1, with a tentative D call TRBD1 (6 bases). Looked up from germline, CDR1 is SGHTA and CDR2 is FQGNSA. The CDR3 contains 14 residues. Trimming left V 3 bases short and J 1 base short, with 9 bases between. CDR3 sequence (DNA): TGTGCCAGCAGCTTTGGACAGCAGAACACTGAAGCTTTCTTT. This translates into CASSFGQQNTEAFF.

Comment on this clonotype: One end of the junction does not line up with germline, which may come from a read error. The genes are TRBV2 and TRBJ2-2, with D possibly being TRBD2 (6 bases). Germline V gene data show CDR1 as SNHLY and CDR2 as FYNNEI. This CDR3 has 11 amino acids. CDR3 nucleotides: TGCGCCAGCAGCATGGGACTTGAGCTGTTTTTT. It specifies CASSMGLELFF. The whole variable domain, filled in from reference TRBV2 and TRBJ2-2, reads EPEVTQTPSHQVTQMGQEVILRCVPISNHLYFYWYRQILGQKVEFLVSFYNNEISEKSEIFDDQFSVERPDGSNFTLKIRSTKLEDSAMYFCASSMGLELFFGEGSRLTVL.

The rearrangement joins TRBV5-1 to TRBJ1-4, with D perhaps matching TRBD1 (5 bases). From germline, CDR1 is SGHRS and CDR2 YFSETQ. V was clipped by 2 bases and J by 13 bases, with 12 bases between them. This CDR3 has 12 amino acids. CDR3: CASSLPGNGLFF. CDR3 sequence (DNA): TGCGCCAGCAGCTTACCAGGGAACGGACTGTTTTTT.

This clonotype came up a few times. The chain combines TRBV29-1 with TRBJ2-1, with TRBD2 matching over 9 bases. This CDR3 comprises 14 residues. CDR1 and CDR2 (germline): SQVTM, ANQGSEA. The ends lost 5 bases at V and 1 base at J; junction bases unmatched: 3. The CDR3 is CSVLSGSSYNEQFF. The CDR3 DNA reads TGCAGCGTTCTTAGCGGGAGTTCCTACAATGAGCAGTTCTTC.

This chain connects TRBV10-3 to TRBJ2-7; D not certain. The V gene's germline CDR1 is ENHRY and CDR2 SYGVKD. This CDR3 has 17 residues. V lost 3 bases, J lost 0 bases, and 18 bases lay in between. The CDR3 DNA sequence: TGTGCCATCAGTGACCCTCGAGATGTCCGAAGCTCCTACGAGCAGTACTTC. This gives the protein CAISDPRDVRSSYEQYF.

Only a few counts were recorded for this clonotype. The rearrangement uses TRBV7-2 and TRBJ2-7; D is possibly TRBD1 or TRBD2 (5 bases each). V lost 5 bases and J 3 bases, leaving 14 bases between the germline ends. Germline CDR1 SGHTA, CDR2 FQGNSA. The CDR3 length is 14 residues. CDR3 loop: CASSRRDGYYEQYF. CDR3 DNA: TGTGCCAGCAGCCGCCGGGACGGCTACTACGAGCAGTACTTC.

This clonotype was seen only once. CDR3 region: CASSLVPEDTQYF. The CDR3, as DNA: TGCGCCAGCAGCTTGGTACCAGAGGATACGCAGTATTTT. V and J are TRBV5-1 and TRBJ2-3; the D is unclear. The V end lost 0 bases, the J end lost 6 bases, and 8 bases lay between the germline ends. CDR1 is SGHRS, CDR2 YFSETQ, per germline. CDR3 length equals 13 residues.

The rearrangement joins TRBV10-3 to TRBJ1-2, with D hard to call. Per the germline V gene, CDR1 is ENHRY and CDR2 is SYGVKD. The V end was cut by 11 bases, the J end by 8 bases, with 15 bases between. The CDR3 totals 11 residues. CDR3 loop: CAFLLTGGYTF. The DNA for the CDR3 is TGTGCCTTCCTACTGACGGGAGGCTACACCTTC.

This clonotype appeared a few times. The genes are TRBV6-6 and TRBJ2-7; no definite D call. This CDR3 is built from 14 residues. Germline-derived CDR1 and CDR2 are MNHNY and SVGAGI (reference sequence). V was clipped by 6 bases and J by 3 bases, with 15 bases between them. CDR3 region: CASSPTEILYEQYF. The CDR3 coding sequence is TGTGCCAGCAGCCCGACGGAGATCCTCTACGAGCAGTACTTC.

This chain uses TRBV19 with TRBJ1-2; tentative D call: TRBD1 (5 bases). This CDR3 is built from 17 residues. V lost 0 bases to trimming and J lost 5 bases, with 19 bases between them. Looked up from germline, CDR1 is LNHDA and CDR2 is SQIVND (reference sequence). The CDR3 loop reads CASSIDRRRGAPYGYTF. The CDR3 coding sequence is TGTGCCAGTAGTATAGACCGTCGGAGGGGAGCGCCGTATGGCTACACCTTC.

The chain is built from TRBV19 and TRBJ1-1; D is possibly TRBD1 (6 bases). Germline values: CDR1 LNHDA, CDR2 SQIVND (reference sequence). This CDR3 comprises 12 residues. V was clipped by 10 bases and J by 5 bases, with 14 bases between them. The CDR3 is CATKGETTEAFF. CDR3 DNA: TGTGCCACCAAGGGGGAAACGACTGAAGCTTTCTTT.

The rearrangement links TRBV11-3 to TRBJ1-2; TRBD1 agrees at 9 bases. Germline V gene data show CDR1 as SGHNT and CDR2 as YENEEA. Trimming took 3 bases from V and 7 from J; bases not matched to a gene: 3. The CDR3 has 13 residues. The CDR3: CASSLTGGFGYTF. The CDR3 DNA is TGTGCCAGCAGCTTGACAGGGGGTTTTGGCTACACCTTC.

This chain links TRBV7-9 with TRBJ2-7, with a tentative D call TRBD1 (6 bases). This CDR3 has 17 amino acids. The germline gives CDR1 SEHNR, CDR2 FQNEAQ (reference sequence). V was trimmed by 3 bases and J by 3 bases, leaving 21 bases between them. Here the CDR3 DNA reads TGTGCCAGCAGCTTTGTGTCAGGGCAATGGGGGCTCTACGAGCAGTACTTC. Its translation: CASSFVSGQWGLYEQYF.

The CDR3 DNA follows: TGTGCCAGCAGTTACGCTCGAGTTAGCAGCGAGCAGTACTTC. It translates to CASSYARVSSEQYF. The chain couples TRBV6-5 to TRBJ2-7, with D unresolved. CDR3 size: 14 residues. The germline V and J ends were trimmed by 2 bases and 6 bases, with 14 bases remaining between them. Per germline, CDR1 MNHEY and CDR2 SVGAGI.

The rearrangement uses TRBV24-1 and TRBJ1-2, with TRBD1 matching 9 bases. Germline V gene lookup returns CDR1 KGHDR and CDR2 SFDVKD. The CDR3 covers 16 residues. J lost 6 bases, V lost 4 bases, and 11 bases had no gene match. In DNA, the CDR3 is TGTGCCACCAGTGAGCCGGGACAGGGTGTTTACGATGGCTACACCTTC. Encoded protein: CATSEPGQGVYDGYTF.

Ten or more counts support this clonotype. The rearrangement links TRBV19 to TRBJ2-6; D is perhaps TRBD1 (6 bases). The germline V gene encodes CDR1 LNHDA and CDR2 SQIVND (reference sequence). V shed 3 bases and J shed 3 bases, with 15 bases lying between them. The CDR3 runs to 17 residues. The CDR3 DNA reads TGTGCCAGTAGTATCTCTGGACAGAGTGGTGGGGCCAACGTCCTGACTTTC. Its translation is CASSISGQSGGANVLTF.

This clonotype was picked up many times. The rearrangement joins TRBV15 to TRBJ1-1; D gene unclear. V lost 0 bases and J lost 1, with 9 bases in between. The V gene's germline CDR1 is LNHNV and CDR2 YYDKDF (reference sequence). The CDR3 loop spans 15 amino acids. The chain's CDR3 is CATSRDGGPNTEAFF. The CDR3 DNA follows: TGTGCCACCAGCAGAGATGGCGGCCCGAACACTGAAGCTTTCTTT.

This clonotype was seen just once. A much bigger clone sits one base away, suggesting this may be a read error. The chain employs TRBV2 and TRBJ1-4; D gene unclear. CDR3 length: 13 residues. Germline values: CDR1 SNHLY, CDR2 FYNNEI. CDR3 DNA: TGTGCCAGCAGGGAGGGAGAAGGTGAAGAACTGTTTTTT. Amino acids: CASREGEGEELFF.

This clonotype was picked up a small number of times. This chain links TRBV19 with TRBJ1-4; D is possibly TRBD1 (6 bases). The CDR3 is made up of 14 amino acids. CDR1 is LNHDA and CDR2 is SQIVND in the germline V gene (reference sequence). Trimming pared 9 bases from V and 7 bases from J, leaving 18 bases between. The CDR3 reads CASERTAGSEKLFF. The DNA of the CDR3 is TGTGCCAGCGAAAGGACAGCGGGTTCTGAAAAACTGTTTTTT.

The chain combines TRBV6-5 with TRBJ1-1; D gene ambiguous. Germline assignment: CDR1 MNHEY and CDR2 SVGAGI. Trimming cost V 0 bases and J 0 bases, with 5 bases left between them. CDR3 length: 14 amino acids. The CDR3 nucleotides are TGTGCCAGCAGTTACTCCCAGCTGAACACTGAAGCTTTCTTT. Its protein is CASSYSQLNTEAFF.

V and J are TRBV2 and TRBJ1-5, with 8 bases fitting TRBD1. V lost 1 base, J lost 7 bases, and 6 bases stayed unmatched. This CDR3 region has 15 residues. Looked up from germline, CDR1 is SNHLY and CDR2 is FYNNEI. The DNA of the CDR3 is TGTGCCAGCAGTGAAGAAGCGGACAGGGACCAGCCCCAGCATTTT. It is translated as CASSEEADRDQPQHF.

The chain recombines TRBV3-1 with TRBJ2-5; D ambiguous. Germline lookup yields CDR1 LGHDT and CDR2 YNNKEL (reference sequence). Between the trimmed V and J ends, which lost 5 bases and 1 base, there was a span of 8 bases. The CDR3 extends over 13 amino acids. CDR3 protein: CASSLYPQETQYF. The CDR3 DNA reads TGTGCCAGCAGCTTATACCCCCAAGAGACCCAGTACTTC.

The CDR3: CASSPAKNIQYF. CDR3 DNA: TGCGCCAGCAGCCCAGCCAAAAACATTCAGTACTTC. The chain has TRBV5-1 and TRBJ2-4; the D is unclear. CDR3 length: 12 residues. Per the germline V gene, CDR1 is SGHRS and CDR2 is YFSETQ. Trimming cost V 4 bases and J 0 bases, with 2 bases left between them.

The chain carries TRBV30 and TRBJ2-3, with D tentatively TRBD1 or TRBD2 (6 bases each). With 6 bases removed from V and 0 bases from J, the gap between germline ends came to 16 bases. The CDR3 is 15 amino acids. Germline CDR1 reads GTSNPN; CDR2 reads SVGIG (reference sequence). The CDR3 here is CACGGGQTSTDTQYF. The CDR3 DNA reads TGTGCCTGCGGAGGGGGGCAGACTAGCACAGATACGCAGTATTTT.

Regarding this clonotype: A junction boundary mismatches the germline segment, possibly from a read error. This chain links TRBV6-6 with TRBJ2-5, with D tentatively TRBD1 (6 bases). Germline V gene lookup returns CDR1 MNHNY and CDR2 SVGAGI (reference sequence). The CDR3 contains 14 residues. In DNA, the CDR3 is TGTGCCATCAGTGAAGCAGGGGAGAGAGAGACCCAGTACTTC. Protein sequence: CAISEAGERETQYF.

DNA of the CDR3: TGTGCCTGGAGTACCGGGACAGGGGATTACGAGCAGTACTTC. Its translation: CAWSTGTGDYEQYF. This chain links TRBV30 with TRBJ2-7; 10 bases are a match to TRBD1. Germline CDR1 reads GTSNPN; CDR2 reads SVGIG (reference sequence). With V trimmed by 2 bases and J by 4 bases, 5 bases remained unmatched. This CDR3 spans 14 amino acids.

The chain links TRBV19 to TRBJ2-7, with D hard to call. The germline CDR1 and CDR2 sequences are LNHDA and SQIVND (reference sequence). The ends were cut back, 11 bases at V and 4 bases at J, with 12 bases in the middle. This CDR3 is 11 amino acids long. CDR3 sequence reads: CAWSGLYEQYF. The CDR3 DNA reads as TGTGCCTGGAGTGGTCTTTACGAGCAGTACTTC.

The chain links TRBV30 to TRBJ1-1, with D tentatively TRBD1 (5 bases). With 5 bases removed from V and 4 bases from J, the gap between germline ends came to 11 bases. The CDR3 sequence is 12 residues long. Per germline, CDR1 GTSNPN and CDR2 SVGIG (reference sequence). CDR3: CAWGPGRTEAFF. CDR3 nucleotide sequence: TGTGCCTGGGGACCGGGACGCACTGAAGCTTTCTTT.